Below, 28 T cell receptor beta chains from the same sample are listed, as sequenced in a study of blood T cells in healthy people across ages. The second PCR ran about 6 to 11 cycles with a sample-barcoded 5' primer and J-beta primers. A single record per CDR3 protein comes from TCRdb applying MiXCR to the 5' RACE reads. Of 1.5 million to 2 million distinct CDR3 sequences listed, 28% are singletons. Input material: blood. All receptors come from a woman under 40 in good health.

At least ten counts were recorded for this clonotype. The J gene is TRBJ2-5, the V gene TRBV20-1, with 10 bases that match TRBD2. CDR3 length equals 15 residues. Trimming removed 1 base from V and 2 bases from J; junction bases left unmatched: 4. Germline V CDR1 and CDR2: DFQATT, SNEGSKA (reference sequence). The CDR3 DNA sequence: TGCAGTGCTAGAGCGACGGGACTAGCGCAAGAGACCCAGTACTTC. Translating it yields CSARATGLAQETQYF.

The chain uses TRBV18 and TRBJ2-3; D remains unclear. Trimming stripped 3 bases from V and 1 base from J, with 14 bases between. CDR1 is KGHSH, CDR2 LQKENI, per germline. The CDR3 is 16 residues long. CDR3 protein: CASSPGIYPGTDTQYF. CDR3 bases: TGTGCCAGCTCACCTGGGATCTACCCTGGCACAGATACGCAGTATTTT.

This clonotype has more than one count but fewer than ten. CDR3 sequence (DNA): TGTGCCAGTCGGGGGAACGTGAACACTGAAGCTTTCTTT. This sequence encodes CASRGNVNTEAFF. V is TRBV2 and J is TRBJ1-1, with D perhaps TRBD1 (5 bases). V lost 9 bases to trimming and J lost 0 bases, with 11 bases between them. Germline loops: CDR1 SNHLY, CDR2 FYNNEI. There are 13 residues in the CDR3. The variable domain in full, with the rest retrieved from reference TRBV2 and TRBJ1-1, is EPEVTQTPSHQVTQMGQEVILRCVPISNHLYFYWYRQILGQKVEFLVSFYNNEISEKSEIFDDQFSVERPDGSNFTLKIRSTKLEDSAMYFCASRGNVNTEAFFGQGTRLTVV.

The V gene is TRBV9, the J gene TRBJ1-4; no clear D. The CDR3 extends over 15 amino acids. Trimming took off 5 bases at V and 5 bases at J, with 16 bases between the two ends. Germline CDR1 reads SGDLS; CDR2 reads YYNGEE. CDR3 sequence (DNA): TGTGCCAGCAGTTTCCAAGGGCTGAAGAATGAAAAACTGTTTTTT. Its protein is CASSFQGLKNEKLFF.

This clonotype turned up a few times. The chain couples TRBV12-3 or TRBV12-4 to TRBJ1-1, with D uncertain. The CDR3 contains 13 residues. V was cut by 0 bases and J by 6 bases, with 8 bases left in between. The CDR3 region is CASSLALQSEAFF. The CDR3 DNA is TGTGCCAGCAGTTTAGCGCTTCAGTCTGAAGCTTTCTTT.

This sequence joins TRBV12-3 or TRBV12-4 and TRBJ2-3; TRBD2 might be the D (6 bases). The V gene lost 5 bases and the J gene lost 6 bases, with 15 bases spanning the gap. The CDR3 loop spans 14 amino acids. CDR3 in amino acids: CASSPIGLRDTQYF. CDR3 nucleotide sequence: TGTGCCAGCAGTCCCATAGGACTAAGGGATACGCAGTATTTT.

V and J are TRBV14 and TRBJ2-5; 9 nucleotides match TRBD2. The germline V gene has CDR1 SGHDN and CDR2 FVKESK. The CDR3 is made up of 15 amino acids. V was pared by 4 bases and J by 5 bases, with 8 bases of the junction left unmatched. CDR3 DNA: TGTGCCAGCAGCCGCCTTAGCGGGAGCCAGGAGACCCAGTACTTC. Protein: CASSRLSGSQETQYF. Full variable domain (remainder filled in from reference TRBV14 and TRBJ2-5): EAGVTQFPSHSVIEKGQTVTLRCDPISGHDNLYWYRRVMGKEIKFLLHFVKESKQDESGMPNNRFLAERTGGTYSTLKVQPAELEDSGVYFCASSRLSGSQETQYFGPGTRLLVL.

This clonotype was counted only a few times. Written as DNA, the CDR3 is TGTGCCAGCAGCTATTGGACAGGGGGTATGGACGAGCAGTACTTC. Translating it yields CASSYWTGGMDEQYF. This rearrangement joins TRBV7-9 to TRBJ2-7, with 10 bases that match TRBD1. Trimming took 4 bases from V and 5 from J; bases not matched to a gene: 8. This CDR3 has 15 amino acids. Germline CDR1 SEHNR, CDR2 FQNEAQ (reference sequence).

This clonotype was recorded at least ten times. This rearrangement joins TRBV29-1 to TRBJ1-6; 7 positions agree with TRBD1. The CDR3 runs 15 residues. CDR1 and CDR2 from the germline V gene are SQVTM and ANQGSEA. J was trimmed by 8 bases and V by 5 bases; bases with no gene match: 12. Here the CDR3 reads CSVTLGQPGDSPLHF. CDR3 sequence (DNA): TGCAGCGTTACTCTGGGACAGCCGGGGGATTCACCCCTCCACTTT.

This clonotype was seen more than once but under ten times. Just one base apart from a much larger clone, this may be a read error. The chain couples TRBV20-1 to TRBJ2-7, with D uncertain. Trimming cost V 0 bases and J 3 bases, with 12 bases left between them. The CDR3 runs to 14 residues. Per the germline V gene, CDR1 is DFQATT and CDR2 is SNEGSKA (reference sequence). CDR3 amino acids: CSARDLDTLYEQYF. The CDR3 coding sequence is TGCAGTGCTAGAGATTTAGACACCCTCTACGAGCAGTACTTC.

The chain combines TRBV12-5 with TRBJ2-5; 9 bases agree with TRBD1. V was pared by 6 bases and J by 11 bases, with 10 bases of the junction left unmatched. The germline CDR1 and CDR2 sequences are LGHNT and FRNRAP. CDR3 size: 13 residues. Here the CDR3 reads CASGGTGGNEQYF. The CDR3 DNA follows: TGTGCTAGTGGGGGTACAGGGGGCAATGAGCAGTACTTC.

This clonotype occurred many times. The rearrangement uses TRBV10-3 and TRBJ2-1; 9 positions agree with TRBD1. V shed 5 bases and J 5 bases; nucleotides not matched to a gene: 7. Germline V gene sequence: CDR1 ENHRY, CDR2 SYGVKD. CDR3 length: 15 residues. DNA of the CDR3: TGTGCCATCAGTTCTTCAGGGACAGGGCACAATGAGCAGTTCTTC. It specifies CAISSSGTGHNEQFF.

The table lists this clonotype with a few counts. The chain combines TRBV28 with TRBJ1-2; 7 nucleotides line up with TRBD1. The CDR3 is 15 residues long. V trimming: 3 bases; J trimming: 2 bases; junction bases outside the gene matches: 6. The germline CDR1 and CDR2 sequences are MDHEN and SYDVKM. The CDR3 DNA follows: TGTGCCAGCAGTTTTACAGGGGTCCGGAACTATGGCTACACCTTC. It yields the protein CASSFTGVRNYGYTF.

This clonotype was seen ten or more times. Compared with germline, one end of the junction differs, possibly owing to a read error. The J gene is TRBJ2-3, the V gene TRBV9, with 7 bases aligning to TRBD1. CDR3 length: 14 amino acids. Germline CDR1 is SGDLS and CDR2 is YYNGEE. CDR3 in DNA: TGCGCCAGCAGCGTAGACAGGGGCACAGATACGCAGTATTTT. Protein product: CASSVDRGTDTQYF.

The chain recombines TRBV27 with TRBJ2-4; TRBD2 might be the D (5 bases). Between the trimmed V and J ends, which lost 3 bases and 0 bases, there was a span of 9 bases. This CDR3 contains 15 residues. Germline CDR1 and CDR2: MNHEY and SMNVEV (reference sequence). The CDR3 DNA reads TGTGCCAGCAGTTTGGGTGCGGGAGCCAAAAACATTCAGTACTTC. Amino acids: CASSLGAGAKNIQYF.

V usage is TRBV2 and J usage is TRBJ2-5; 12 bases are a match to TRBD2. V lost 6 bases and J lost 0; bases outside the gene matches: 11. Per germline, CDR1 SNHLY and CDR2 FYNNEI. The CDR3 runs 18 residues. The CDR3: CASSRALAGGLYQETQYF. As DNA, the CDR3 is TGTGCCAGCAGCCGAGCGCTAGCGGGGGGGCTGTACCAAGAGACCCAGTACTTC.

As to this clonotype: At one of its ends the junction is not consistent with the germline gene, which may arise from a read error. The V call is TRBV7-2, the J call TRBJ2-1, with 9 bases lining up with TRBD2. From germline, CDR1 is SGHTA and CDR2 FQGNSA. This CDR3 comprises 14 residues. CDR3: CAGSEAGGLDEQFF. The CDR3 nucleotides read TGTGCCGGCAGCGAAGCGGGAGGCTTAGATGAGCAGTTCTTC.

Notes on this clonotype: Just one base apart from a much larger clone, this may be a read error. The chain links TRBV2 to TRBJ2-1, with 16 bases identical to TRBD2. V lost 7 bases to trimming and J lost 9 bases; unmatched junction nucleotides: 6. This CDR3 is built from 15 residues. Germline V gives CDR1 SNHLY, CDR2 FYNNEI. The CDR3 DNA reads as TGTGCCAGCACGGGACTAGCGGGAGGGGACAGTGAGCAGTTCTTC. It yields the protein CASTGLAGGDSEQFF.

This chain joins TRBV6-5 and TRBJ1-1, with 8 bases aligning to TRBD1. V gave up 4 bases and J gave up 11 bases; unmatched junction bases: 6. This CDR3 contains 12 residues. Germline-derived CDR1 and CDR2 are MNHEY and SVGAGI. The CDR3 spells CASSFTGGKAFF. As DNA, the CDR3 is TGTGCCAGCAGTTTTACAGGGGGTAAGGCTTTCTTT.

The V call is TRBV5-1, the J call TRBJ1-1; D remains ambiguous. The length of the CDR3 is 13 residues. Germline-derived CDR1 and CDR2 are SGHRS and YFSETQ. V lost 2 bases, J lost 4 bases, and 9 bases lay in between. This chain's CDR3 is CASSFGDGTEAFF. Here the CDR3 DNA reads TGCGCCAGCAGCTTTGGGGATGGCACTGAAGCTTTCTTT.

Comments on this clonotype: The limits of the CDR3 on the DNA are not certain, so only TCRdb's listed CDR3 is given. The CDR3 is CASSFGTGSSPPHF. The chain carries TRBV6-6 and TRBJ1-6; TRBD1, the table's D call, was not compared with the DNA. The CDR3 contains 14 residues when both ends are counted. CDR1 and CDR2 (germline): MNHNY, SVGAGI (reference sequence).

In its sample, this clonotype was seen many times. The rearrangement links TRBV29-1 to TRBJ2-5; TRBD1 matches 12 bases. CDR1 SQVTM and CDR2 ANQGSEA come from the germline V gene. This CDR3 is built from 15 residues. The V and J ends lost 7 bases and 5 bases, in that order; junction bases with no gene match: 11. The CDR3: CSAGPGTGGAETQYF. The CDR3, as DNA: TGCAGCGCCGGACCGGGGACAGGGGGCGCGGAGACCCAGTACTTC.

In the case of this clonotype: This may be a read error: a much more frequent sequence differs by one nucleotide. The conserved final phenylalanine or tryptophan is absent from the CDR3, which likely points to a read error. CDR3 region: CASSFIGRSDEQYL. CDR3 nucleotide sequence: TGTGCCAGCAGTTTCATTGGTCGGTCGGACGAGCAGTACCTC. V usage is TRBV12-3 or TRBV12-4 and J usage is TRBJ2-7; D is ambiguous. This CDR3 is built from 14 residues. V was clipped by 3 bases and J by 5 bases, with 14 bases between them.

The rearrangement links TRBV7-9 to TRBJ2-5; D not certain. From germline, CDR1 is SEHNR and CDR2 FQNEAQ (reference sequence). Trimming cost V 1 base and J 0 bases, with 9 bases left between them. There are 15 residues in the CDR3. Here the CDR3 reads CASSLGAAYQETQYF. The CDR3 nucleotides are TGTGCCAGCAGCTTAGGCGCAGCATACCAAGAGACCCAGTACTTC.

V gene TRBV5-6 combines with J gene TRBJ1-6, with 7 nucleotides matching TRBD1. With V trimmed by 1 base and J by 8 bases, 6 bases remained unmatched. This CDR3 contains 15 residues. Germline V CDR1 and CDR2: SGHDT, YYEEEE. The CDR3 DNA follows: TGTGCCAGCAGCTTGTTAGACAGGGCGGATTCACCCCTCCACTTT. Translation: CASSLLDRADSPLHF.

On this clonotype: A read error is possible here, since a much larger clone lies one base away. The genes are TRBV7-2 and TRBJ2-1, with D perhaps matching TRBD2 (5 bases). Trimming took 4 bases from V and 6 from J, leaving 22 bases between them. Germline values: CDR1 SGHTA, CDR2 FQGNSA. The CDR3 is 17 amino acids. CDR3 in DNA: TGTGCCAGCAGCTCCCGAGGTGAGCGGCTTCTTTGCAATGAGCAGTTCTTC. Its translation: CASSSRGERLLCNEQFF.

The chain has TRBV29-1 and TRBJ2-1; D is perhaps TRBD2 (5 bases). The last part of the DNA fits TRBJ2-7 better; the J call may be wrong. CDR1 is SQVTM, CDR2 ANQGSEA, per germline. The CDR3 is made up of 15 amino acids. The CDR3: CSVEGGAEVLNEQYF. CDR3 sequence (DNA): TGCAGCGTTGAAGGGGGAGCGGAGGTCCTCAATGAGCAGTACTTC.

There are a few counts of this clonotype. The chain combines TRBV6-2 or TRBV6-3 with TRBJ1-5, with D unclear. The CDR3 totals 15 residues. V dropped 8 bases and J dropped 7 bases, with 21 bases sitting between them. Germline V CDR1 and CDR2: MNHEY, SVGEGT. CDR3 in amino acids: CASVGLISSGQPQHF. CDR3 bases: TGTGCCAGCGTAGGACTGATTTCCTCCGGGCAGCCCCAGCATTTT.